These 9 T cell receptor beta chains were all obtained from the same sample, sequenced in a study of blood T cell repertoires in COVID-19. Repertoires were generated with immunoSEQ multiplex PCR, while TCRdb's copy carries only in-frame clones and drops some. The sample carries about 180,000 clones, approximately 90% recorded once. The sequencing input was peripheral blood. Receptors originate from a woman aged 45-65 years with acute or convalescent COVID-19.

This chain links TRBV7-2 with TRBJ1-2; no reliable D call. The V gene lost 5 bases and the J gene lost 2 bases, with 12 bases spanning the gap. CDR3 size: 14 residues. Germline V lookup: CDR1 SGHTA, CDR2 FQGNSA. The CDR3 reads CASSIGRENYGYTF. CDR3 DNA sequence: TGTGCCAGCAGCATAGGCCGGGAGAACTATGGCTACACCTTC. Full variable domain (remainder filled in from reference TRBV7-2 and TRBJ1-2): GAGVSQSPSNKVTEKGKDVELRCDPISGHTALYWYRQSLGQGLEFLIYFQGNSAPDKSGLPSDRFSAERTGGSVSTLTIQRTQQEDSAVYLCASSIGRENYGYTFGSGTRLTVV.

This chain uses TRBV6-2 or TRBV6-3 with TRBJ1-5; 9 bases map to TRBD1. Trimming at V came to 0 bases and at J to 4 bases, leaving 4 bases not matched to a gene. CDR1 is MNHEY and CDR2 is SVGEGT in the germline V gene. The CDR3 runs to 16 residues. CDR3 in DNA: TGTGCCAGCAGTTACTCTCCGGGACAGGGAAATCAGCCCCAGCATTTT. This translates into CASSYSPGQGNQPQHF.

This chain uses TRBV6-2 or TRBV6-3 with TRBJ1-5, with TRBD1 identical over 10 bases. J lost 5 bases, V lost 2 bases, and 3 bases had no gene match. The CDR3 totals 15 residues. The germline CDR1 and CDR2 sequences are MNHEY and SVGEGT. DNA of the CDR3: TGTGCCAGCAGTTACGACAGGGGGCACGATCAGCCCCAGCATTTT. It is translated as CASSYDRGHDQPQHF.

This clone was seen once. The chain has TRBV18 and TRBJ1-2; no clear D gene. CDR3 size: 13 residues. V was trimmed by 1 base and J by 2 bases, leaving 5 bases between them. Germline CDR1 KGHSH, CDR2 LQKENI. The CDR3 here is CASSPRENYGYTF. CDR3 in DNA: TGTGCCAGCTCACCACGAGAGAACTATGGCTACACCTTC.

This clone was recorded only once. The chain combines TRBV11-3 with TRBJ2-1; D is ambiguous. Germline CDR1 and CDR2: SGHNT and YENEEA. V lost 0 bases and J 10 bases, leaving 13 bases between the germline ends. The CDR3 loop spans 14 amino acids. As DNA, the CDR3 is TGTGCCAGCAGCTTAGAGATGGCCAGTCCGGAGCAGTTCTTC. Residues: CASSLEMASPEQFF.

The chain carries TRBV5-4 and TRBJ2-1; unclear D gene. The length of the CDR3 is 14 residues. V was cut by 4 bases and J by 3 bases, with 11 bases left in between. Germline CDR1 is SGHNT and CDR2 is YYREEE (reference sequence). In DNA form, the CDR3 reads TGTGCCAGCAGCCTTTTTGGCAACTACAATGAGCAGTTCTTC. This codes for CASSLFGNYNEQFF.

In nucleotides, the CDR3 is TGTGCCAGCAGTTTAAATACCCTCCGGAATTCACCCCTCCACTTT. Translation gives CASSLNTLRNSPLHF. V and J are TRBV27 and TRBJ1-6, with D unclear. CDR3 length: 15 residues. V dropped 2 bases and J dropped 7 bases, with 12 bases sitting between them. Germline lookup yields CDR1 MNHEY and CDR2 SMNVEV (reference sequence).

The rearrangement joins TRBV2 to TRBJ1-1, with D tentatively TRBD1 (5 bases). The CDR3 is 14 amino acids. Germline loops: CDR1 SNHLY, CDR2 FYNNEI. V lost 8 bases and J lost 5, with 18 bases in between. The CDR3 loop is CASAPGRGGTEAFF. CDR3 nucleotide sequence: TGTGCCAGCGCCCCCGGTCGGGGGGGAACTGAAGCTTTCTTT.

V gene TRBV4-1 combines with J gene TRBJ1-1, with D unresolved. Trimming pared 1 base from V and 2 bases from J, leaving 8 bases between. The CDR3 spans 14 residues. Germline CDR1 reads MGHRA; CDR2 reads YSYEKL. The CDR3 loop is CASSQVVRNTEAFF. The CDR3 coding sequence is TGCGCCAGCAGCCAAGTAGTAAGAAACACTGAAGCTTTCTTT.